A selection of T cell receptor beta chains follows, all from one sample in a study of neoadjuvant anti-PD-1 for oral cavity cancer. Here immunoSEQ multiplex PCR was the method, and the copy in TCRdb shows in-frame clones only, minus some. Among about 12,000 clones listed, 70% to 80% were seen once. The input for sequencing was PBMCs, taken after nivolumab (anti-PD-1) treatment. All receptors come from a person aged 35-79 years with oral cavity squamous cell carcinoma. Each CDR3 is given with its conserved first and last residue. Each record gives: J gene, D gene, V gene, CDR3 length, clone size, CDR3 protein, CDR3 DNA. A D gene is named only where the DNA matches it firmly. Clone size is given for some rows only: seen once, a few or many times, or a class if the clone is expanded.

j_gene: TRBJ2-3
d_gene: .
v_gene: TRBV5-4
len: 16
abundance: .
CDR3aa: CASSLAGQGFRGTQYF
CDR3nt: TGTGCCAGCAGCTTGGCGGGGCAGGGTTTCAGGGGTACGCAGTATTTT

j_gene: TRBJ1-5
d_gene: .
v_gene: TRBV19
len: 13
abundance: .
CDR3aa: CASMWGGNQPQHF
CDR3nt: TGTGCCAGTATGTGGGGGGGCAATCAGCCCCAGCATTTT

j_gene: TRBJ1-1
d_gene: .
v_gene: TRBV6-5
len: 13
abundance: .
CDR3aa: CASTKVGSTEAFF
CDR3nt: TGTGCCAGCACTAAAGTAGGAAGCACTGAAGCTTTCTTT

j_gene: TRBJ2-3
d_gene: .
v_gene: TRBV10-2
len: 14
abundance: once
CDR3aa: CASSESTGIDTQYF
CDR3nt: TGCGCCAGCAGTGAGTCGACGGGGATAGATACGCAGTATTTT

j_gene: TRBJ2-7
d_gene: .
v_gene: TRBV5-6
len: 13
abundance: .
CDR3aa: CASSFGTYYEQYF
CDR3nt: TGTGCCAGCAGCTTTGGCACCTACTACGAGCAGTACTTC

j_gene: TRBJ1-6
d_gene: TRBD1
v_gene: TRBV19
len: 13
abundance: few
CDR3aa: CATKDRAGSPLHF
CDR3nt: TGTGCCACAAAGGACAGGGCAGGTTCACCCCTCCACTTT

j_gene: TRBJ2-1
d_gene: .
v_gene: TRBV5-1
len: 15
abundance: .
CDR3aa: CASSLAGVSYNEQFF
CDR3nt: TGCGCCAGCAGCTTGGCCGGGGTCTCCTACAATGAGCAGTTCTTC

j_gene: TRBJ1-4
d_gene: .
v_gene: TRBV2
len: 14
abundance: once
CDR3aa: CASTPRATNEKLFF
CDR3nt: TGTGCCAGCACCCCACGCGCAACTAATGAAAAACTGTTTTTT

j_gene: TRBJ2-1
d_gene: .
v_gene: TRBV9
len: 16
abundance: .
CDR3aa: CASSVGKNWRSDEQFF
CDR3nt: TGTGCCAGCAGCGTAGGTAAAAACTGGAGGAGTGATGAGCAGTTCTTC

j_gene: TRBJ2-7
d_gene: .
v_gene: TRBV5-6
len: 13
abundance: .
CDR3aa: CASSLELGYEQYF
CDR3nt: TGTGCCAGCAGCTTGGAGCTAGGCTACGAGCAGTACTTC

j_gene: TRBJ2-5
d_gene: TRBD2
v_gene: TRBV7-9
len: 13
abundance: .
CDR3aa: CASARGEQETQYF
CDR3nt: TGTGCCAGCGCCCGGGGGGAGCAAGAGACCCAGTACTTC

j_gene: TRBJ2-7
d_gene: .
v_gene: TRBV6-6
len: 15
abundance: few
CDR3aa: CASSYDEGISYEQYF
CDR3nt: TGTGCCAGCAGTTACGATGAGGGAATTTCCTACGAGCAGTACTTC

j_gene: TRBJ2-1
d_gene: .
v_gene: TRBV5-1
len: 14
abundance: few
CDR3aa: CASSLVTLNNEQFF
CDR3nt: TGCGCCAGCAGCTTGGTAACACTTAACAATGAGCAGTTCTTC

j_gene: TRBJ2-2
d_gene: TRBD2
v_gene: TRBV19
len: 16
abundance: few
CDR3aa: CASSIEGLVGTGELFF
CDR3nt: TGTGCCAGTAGTATAGAGGGACTAGTAGGCACCGGGGAGCTGTTTTTT

j_gene: TRBJ2-2
d_gene: TRBD1
v_gene: TRBV5-1
len: 16
abundance: .
CDR3aa: CASREDRAPNTGELFF
CDR3nt: TGCGCCAGCAGAGAAGACAGGGCCCCGAACACCGGGGAGCTGTTTTTT

j_gene: TRBJ2-3
d_gene: TRBD2
v_gene: TRBV11-3
len: 16
abundance: .
CDR3aa: CASSLGGGALPDTQYF
CDR3nt: TGTGCCAGCAGCTTAGGGGGGGGAGCCCTCCCAGATACGCAGTATTTT

j_gene: TRBJ1-1
d_gene: .
v_gene: TRBV19
len: 15
abundance: few
CDR3aa: CASMPGLLLRGEAFF
CDR3nt: TGTGCCAGTATGCCCGGGTTGTTGCTCCGAGGGGAAGCTTTCTTT

j_gene: TRBJ2-7
d_gene: TRBD2
v_gene: TRBV4-1
len: 15
abundance: once
CDR3aa: CASSQGGLAGDEQYF
CDR3nt: TGCGCCAGCAGCCAAGGGGGACTAGCGGGGGACGAGCAGTACTTC

j_gene: TRBJ2-1
d_gene: TRBD1
v_gene: TRBV27
len: 13
abundance: .
CDR3aa: CASTRTGYNEQFF
CDR3nt: TGTGCCAGCACCCGGACAGGGTACAATGAGCAGTTCTTC

j_gene: TRBJ2-2
d_gene: .
v_gene: TRBV11-3
len: 13
abundance: .
CDR3aa: CASSSRDPGELFF
CDR3nt: TGTGCCAGCAGCTCCAGGGATCCCGGGGAGCTGTTTTTT

j_gene: TRBJ1-6
d_gene: .
v_gene: TRBV7-8
len: 14
abundance: .
CDR3aa: CASRGQDHNSPLHF
CDR3nt: TGTGCCAGCAGGGGGCAGGATCATAATTCACCCCTCCACTTT

j_gene: TRBJ1-1
d_gene: .
v_gene: TRBV7-9
len: 15
abundance: .
CDR3aa: CASSLEGWGYTEAFF
CDR3nt: TGTGCCAGCAGCTTAGAGGGGTGGGGGTACACTGAAGCTTTCTTT

j_gene: TRBJ1-3
d_gene: .
v_gene: TRBV4-1
len: 17
abundance: .
CDR3aa: CASSQGWWAGAENTIYF
CDR3nt: TGCGCCAGCAGCCAAGGGTGGTGGGCAGGGGCGGAAAACACCATATATTTT

j_gene: TRBJ1-5
d_gene: .
v_gene: TRBV5-1
len: 16
abundance: .
CDR3aa: CASSLSSRDGDQPQHF
CDR3nt: TGCGCCAGCAGCTTGTCGTCCAGGGACGGGGATCAGCCCCAGCATTTT

j_gene: TRBJ1-2
d_gene: TRBD1
v_gene: TRBV5-5
len: 15
abundance: .
CDR3aa: CASSFGGGLAGGYTF
CDR3nt: TGTGCCAGCAGCTTCGGAGGGGGCCTCGCCGGGGGCTACACCTTC

j_gene: TRBJ1-2
d_gene: .
v_gene: TRBV14
len: 13
abundance: .
CDR3aa: CASSQEANYGYTF
CDR3nt: TGTGCCAGCAGCCAAGAGGCTAACTATGGCTACACCTTC

j_gene: TRBJ1-1
d_gene: .
v_gene: TRBV19
len: 14
abundance: .
CDR3aa: CASSKGNQGTEAFF
CDR3nt: TGTGCCAGTAGCAAGGGGAATCAGGGCACTGAAGCTTTCTTT

j_gene: TRBJ1-4
d_gene: TRBD1
v_gene: TRBV5-1
len: 16
abundance: .
CDR3aa: CASSSVGQARNEKLFF
CDR3nt: TGCGCCAGCAGCTCGGTAGGACAGGCCCGTAATGAAAAACTGTTTTTT

j_gene: TRBJ2-7
d_gene: .
v_gene: TRBV5-1
len: 11
abundance: .
CDR3aa: CASSSGYEQYF
CDR3nt: TGCGCCAGCAGCTCTGGATACGAGCAGTACTTC

j_gene: TRBJ1-4
d_gene: TRBD1
v_gene: TRBV5-1
len: 16
abundance: .
CDR3aa: CASSPGRDRGHEKLFF
CDR3nt: TGCGCCAGCAGCCCCGGCCGGGACAGGGGTCATGAAAAACTGTTTTTT

j_gene: TRBJ2-3
d_gene: .
v_gene: TRBV6-1
len: 15
abundance: .
CDR3aa: CASSPDRFLTDTQYF
CDR3nt: TGTGCCAGCAGTCCCGACAGGTTTTTGACAGATACGCAGTATTTT

j_gene: TRBJ2-2
d_gene: .
v_gene: TRBV11-3
len: 15
abundance: .
CDR3aa: CASSPRGTNTGELFF
CDR3nt: TGTGCCAGCAGCCCTCGGGGTACAAACACCGGGGAGCTGTTTTTT

j_gene: TRBJ2-1
d_gene: .
v_gene: TRBV5-1
len: 14
abundance: .
CDR3aa: CASSFSSGIDEQFF
CDR3nt: TGCGCCAGCAGCTTTTCTTCAGGGATTGATGAGCAGTTCTTC

j_gene: TRBJ2-5
d_gene: TRBD2
v_gene: TRBV5-4
len: 15
abundance: .
CDR3aa: CASKTAGGLFSTQYF
CDR3nt: TGTGCCAGCAAGACAGCGGGAGGGCTTTTCTCGACCCAGTACTTC

j_gene: TRBJ2-3
d_gene: .
v_gene: TRBV5-1
len: 14
abundance: .
CDR3aa: CASSPRGAPDTQYF
CDR3nt: TGCGCCAGCTCACCCCGGGGGGCCCCAGATACGCAGTATTTT

j_gene: TRBJ2-1
d_gene: .
v_gene: TRBV6-6
len: 16
abundance: .
CDR3aa: CASSYNPGGGHNEQFF
CDR3nt: TGTGCCAGCAGTTACAATCCCGGAGGGGGGCACAATGAGCAGTTCTTC

j_gene: TRBJ1-2
d_gene: .
v_gene: TRBV30
len: 11
abundance: .
CDR3aa: CASGQMYGYTF
CDR3nt: TGTGCCTCTGGACAGATGTATGGCTACACCTTC

j_gene: TRBJ1-6
d_gene: .
v_gene: TRBV25-1
len: 13
abundance: .
CDR3aa: CASSDTYNSPLHF
CDR3nt: TGTGCCAGCTCCGACACATATAATTCACCCCTCCACTTT

j_gene: TRBJ2-1
d_gene: .
v_gene: TRBV4-1
len: 19
abundance: .
CDR3aa: CASSQGVLRRGLSYNEQFF
CDR3nt: TGCGCCAGCAGCCAAGGAGTACTTCGGAGGGGCCTTAGCTACAATGAGCAGTTCTTC

j_gene: TRBJ1-1
d_gene: .
v_gene: TRBV18
len: 15
abundance: .
CDR3aa: CASSSPDGMNTEAFF
CDR3nt: TGTGCCAGCTCGAGCCCTGACGGTATGAACACTGAAGCTTTCTTT

j_gene: TRBJ2-1
d_gene: .
v_gene: TRBV7-2
len: 17
abundance: .
CDR3aa: CASSLPPGRGPFNEQFF
CDR3nt: TGTGCCAGCAGCTTGCCCCCCGGGCGGGGGCCCTTCAATGAGCAGTTCTTC

j_gene: TRBJ1-3
d_gene: .
v_gene: TRBV30
len: 14
abundance: few
CDR3aa: CAWDAGTSGNTIYF
CDR3nt: TGTGCCTGGGACGCAGGAACTTCTGGAAACACCATATATTTT

j_gene: TRBJ1-5
d_gene: .
v_gene: TRBV19
len: 12
abundance: .
CDR3aa: CASRDTNQPQHF
CDR3nt: TGTGCCAGCCGGGACACCAATCAGCCCCAGCATTTT

j_gene: TRBJ1-1
d_gene: .
v_gene: TRBV27
len: 13
abundance: few
CDR3aa: CASSFLSGYEAFF
CDR3nt: TGTGCCAGCAGTTTTCTATCGGGGTATGAAGCTTTCTTT

j_gene: TRBJ2-1
d_gene: .
v_gene: TRBV9
len: 15
abundance: .
CDR3aa: CASSDTGVSYNEQFF
CDR3nt: TGTGCCAGCAGCGATACAGGTGTCTCCTACAATGAGCAGTTCTTC